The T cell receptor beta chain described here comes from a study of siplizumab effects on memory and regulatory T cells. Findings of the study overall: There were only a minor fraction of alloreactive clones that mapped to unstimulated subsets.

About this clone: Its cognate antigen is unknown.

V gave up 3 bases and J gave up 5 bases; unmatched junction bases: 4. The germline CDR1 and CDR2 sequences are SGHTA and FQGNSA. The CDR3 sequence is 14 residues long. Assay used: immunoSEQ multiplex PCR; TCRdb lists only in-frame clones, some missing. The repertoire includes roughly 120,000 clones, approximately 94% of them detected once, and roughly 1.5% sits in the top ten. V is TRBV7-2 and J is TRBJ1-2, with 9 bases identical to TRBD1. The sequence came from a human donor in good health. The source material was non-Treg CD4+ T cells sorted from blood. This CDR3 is CASSFPGQGYGYTF. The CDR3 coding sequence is TGTGCCAGCAGCTTCCCGGGACAGGGATATGGCTACACCTTC.